Listed here are 21 T cell receptor beta chains from one sample, sequenced in a study of Ad26.COV2.S vaccination and SARS-CoV-2 variants. Data came from immunoSEQ multiplex PCR; TCRdb stores just in-frame clones and leaves some out. The profile shows 300,000 to 450,000 clones, under 95% of them singletons. The specimen comprised peripheral blood, sampled after recovery from COVID-19. These receptors were taken from a human donor who had recovered from COVID-19.

This clone was observed a single time. The V call is TRBV27, the J call TRBJ2-7; D might be TRBD2 (6 bases). From germline, CDR1 is MNHEY and CDR2 SMNVEV (reference sequence). The CDR3 is made up of 13 amino acids. V was clipped by 7 bases and J by 4 bases, with 14 bases between them. CDR3 in amino acids: CASTGGRTYEQYF. DNA for the CDR3: TGTGCCAGCACCGGGGGACGGACTTACGAGCAGTACTTC.

The rearrangement uses TRBV4-1 and TRBJ1-4, with a possible D match to TRBD1 (6 bases). Trimming stripped 3 bases from V and 7 bases from J, with 12 bases between. CDR1 and CDR2 (germline): MGHRA, YSYEKL. The CDR3 contains 14 residues. CDR3: CASSHKQGGEKLFF. The CDR3 coding sequence is TGCGCCAGCAGCCATAAACAGGGTGGTGAAAAACTGTTTTTT.

The rearrangement links TRBV10-3 to TRBJ2-1; D possibly uses TRBD1 or TRBD2 (5 bases each). Germline CDR1 ENHRY, CDR2 SYGVKD. V lost 2 bases and J 8 bases, leaving 13 bases between the germline ends. The CDR3 is 14 residues long. CDR3 region: CAISEGVRGHEQFF. DNA of the CDR3: TGTGCCATCAGTGAGGGGGTGAGGGGCCATGAGCAGTTCTTC.

The V and J genes are TRBV18 and TRBJ1-3; no clear D. The CDR3 totals 16 residues. Germline V lookup: CDR1 KGHSH, CDR2 LQKENI. Trimming removed 0 bases from V and 0 bases from J, with 9 bases in between. The CDR3 nucleotides are TGTGCCAGCTCACCACCGGTCAGGCTCTCTGGAAACACCATATATTTT. It codes for CASSPPVRLSGNTIYF.

The CDR3 protein is CASSPLAAGMNTEAFF. CDR3 in DNA: TGTGCCAGCAGCCCACTAGCCGCGGGCATGAACACTGAAGCTTTCTTT. V is TRBV7-8 and J is TRBJ1-1; no definite D call. CDR1 and CDR2 (germline): SGHVS, FQNEAQ. The ends were cut back, 5 bases at V and 0 bases at J, with 16 bases in the middle. The CDR3 sequence is 16 residues long.

V usage is TRBV27 and J usage is TRBJ1-1; D unclear. Per the germline V gene, CDR1 is MNHEY and CDR2 is SMNVEV (reference sequence). This CDR3 is 13 amino acids long. V lost 5 bases, J lost 0 bases, and 7 bases lay in between. CDR3 in DNA: TGTGCCAGCAGTCAAGGCGTGAACACTGAAGCTTTCTTT. Amino acids: CASSQGVNTEAFF.

The rearrangement links TRBV7-2 to TRBJ2-3, with 14 bases that match TRBD2. The CDR3 extends over 16 amino acids. J lost 4 bases, V lost 5 bases, and 5 bases had no gene match. Germline values: CDR1 SGHTA, CDR2 FQGNSA. DNA for the CDR3: TGTGCCAGCAGCCCCGGACTAGCGGGGGGTGCAGATACGCAGTATTTT. This sequence encodes CASSPGLAGGADTQYF.

The rearrangement joins TRBV24-1 to TRBJ2-3; D is unclear. The CDR3 consists of 13 residues. V was cut by 4 bases and J by 4 bases, with 8 bases left in between. Germline CDR1 KGHDR, CDR2 SFDVKD. The CDR3 nucleotides read TGTGCCACCAGTGACTTATTCCCAGATACGCAGTATTTT. This gives the protein CATSDLFPDTQYF.

This clone was seen a few times. The chain couples TRBV6-6 to TRBJ1-1; D is possibly TRBD1 (5 bases). The CDR3 extends over 15 amino acids. Deletions cut 10 bases from V and 1 base from J, with 19 bases between. The V gene's germline CDR1 is MNHNY and CDR2 SVGAGI (reference sequence). Here the CDR3 reads CAIRPTGGWNTEAFF. For the CDR3, the DNA is TGTGCCATCCGACCGACGGGGGGTTGGAACACTGAAGCTTTCTTT.

The gene calls are TRBV2 and TRBJ1-1; no clear D gene. The V end lost 0 bases, the J end lost 4 bases, and 6 bases lay between the germline ends. Germline V gives CDR1 SNHLY, CDR2 FYNNEI. This CDR3 comprises 13 residues. This CDR3 is CASSEAVATEAFF. In DNA, the CDR3 is TGTGCCAGCAGTGAAGCGGTGGCCACTGAAGCTTTCTTT. The variable domain in full, with the rest retrieved from reference TRBV2 and TRBJ1-1, is EPEVTQTPSHQVTQMGQEVILRCVPISNHLYFYWYRQILGQKVEFLVSFYNNEISEKSEIFDDQFSVERPDGSNFTLKIRSTKLEDSAMYFCASSEAVATEAFFGQGTRLTVV.

The V and J genes are TRBV6-1 and TRBJ2-2; the match to TRBD2 covers 13 bases. The CDR3 covers 18 residues. Germline CDR1 and CDR2: MNHNS and SASEGT. Trimming removed 4 bases from V and 5 bases from J; junction bases left unmatched: 10. CDR3 protein: CASSATSGGALGTGELFF. For the CDR3, the DNA is TGTGCCAGCAGTGCAACTAGCGGGGGGGCCTTAGGAACCGGGGAGCTGTTTTTT.

This clone was seen just once. The J gene is TRBJ1-6, the V gene TRBV28; 7 bases agree with TRBD1. Germline CDR1 and CDR2: MDHEN and SYDVKM. J was trimmed by 5 bases and V by 7 bases; bases with no gene match: 2. This CDR3 region has 13 residues. In nucleotides, the CDR3 is TGTGCCAGCACCGACAGGGATAATTCACCCCTCCACTTT. It yields the protein CASTDRDNSPLHF.

V usage is TRBV29-1 and J usage is TRBJ2-3, with a tentative D call TRBD2 (5 bases). V was trimmed by 7 bases and J by 3 bases, leaving 11 bases between them. The germline gives CDR1 SQVTM, CDR2 ANQGSEA. The CDR3 is made up of 12 amino acids. In nucleotides, the CDR3 is TGCAGCGCCACTTCGGGAACAGATACGCAGTATTTT. Amino acid sequence: CSATSGTDTQYF.

In DNA, the CDR3 is TGTGCCAGCAGCGTAGCTCCGGGGGGGACAGGGGCATACGAGCAGTACTTC. It is translated as CASSVAPGGTGAYEQYF. The V call is TRBV9, the J call TRBJ2-7, with 10 positions matching TRBD1. V was clipped by 0 bases and J by 4 bases; unmatched bases: 10. Germline V lookup: CDR1 SGDLS, CDR2 YYNGEE. This CDR3 comprises 17 residues.

V and J are TRBV7-9 and TRBJ1-5; perhaps TRBD1 as D (6 bases). Germline lookup yields CDR1 SEHNR and CDR2 FQNEAQ (reference sequence). The CDR3 sequence is 15 residues long. Trimming shortened V by 2 bases and J by 6 bases, and 14 bases separated the two germline ends. CDR3 in amino acids: CASSLTATGSQPQHF. The CDR3, as DNA: TGTGCCAGCAGCTTAACAGCAACAGGGTCTCAGCCCCAGCATTTT.

The chain has TRBV27 and TRBJ1-3; D is ambiguous. Trimming shortened V by 6 bases and J by 3 bases, and 18 bases separated the two germline ends. Germline V lookup: CDR1 MNHEY, CDR2 SMNVEV (reference sequence). The CDR3 spans 16 residues. CDR3 nucleotides: TGTGCCAGCAGCTTAGGCTCCGGGGTGGGTGGAAACACCATATATTTT. Its protein product is CASSLGSGVGGNTIYF.

The chain carries TRBV5-1 and TRBJ2-3; 10 bases fit TRBD2. Trimming at V came to 0 bases and at J to 6 bases, leaving 4 bases not matched to a gene. This CDR3 comprises 15 residues. CDR1 is SGHRS, CDR2 YFSETQ, per germline. CDR3 in DNA: TGCGCCAGCAGCTTGGGAGCGGGGGGGGCGGATACGCAGTATTTT. It yields the protein CASSLGAGGADTQYF.

V usage is TRBV9 and J usage is TRBJ1-5; D call uncertain. Trimming shortened V by 0 bases and J by 0 bases, and 4 bases separated the two germline ends. Germline V gene lookup returns CDR1 SGDLS and CDR2 YYNGEE. This CDR3 region has 14 residues. The CDR3 sequence: CASSVGYSNQPQHF. The CDR3 DNA reads as TGTGCCAGCAGCGTAGGATATAGCAATCAGCCCCAGCATTTT.

The V call is TRBV27, the J call TRBJ2-1, with D hard to call. CDR1 and CDR2 (germline): MNHEY, SMNVEV (reference sequence). Trimming stripped 3 bases from V and 8 bases from J, with 11 bases between. The CDR3 consists of 13 residues. As DNA, the CDR3 is TGTGCCAGCAGTTTGTCCCGGGCCGATGAGCAGTTCTTC. Its protein is CASSLSRADEQFF.

The rearrangement uses TRBV11-3 and TRBJ2-2; 7 bases are shared with TRBD1. Per germline, CDR1 SGHNT and CDR2 YENEEA. The CDR3 covers 18 residues. With 0 bases clipped from V and 4 bases from J, the junction kept 11 bases outside the gene matches. The CDR3 sequence: CASSLEPKTTGPTGELFF. The CDR3 region has the DNA TGTGCCAGCAGCTTAGAGCCAAAAACGACAGGGCCCACCGGGGAGCTGTTTTTT.

About this clone: This CDR3 is also generated by other DNA sequences in the sample. The V and J genes are TRBV11-2 and TRBJ2-5; no reliable D call. The CDR3 consists of 12 residues. V was pared by 0 bases and J by 4 bases, with 3 bases between. Germline V gives CDR1 SGHAT, CDR2 FQNNGV. This CDR3 reads CASSLERETQYF. The CDR3 DNA follows: TGTGCCAGCAGCTTAGAACGAGAGACCCAGTACTTC.